Listed below are T cell receptor beta chains from one sample, sequenced in a study of T-cell memory formation after mild COVID-19. TCRdb ran MiXCR on the 5' RACE reads and lists one entry per CDR3 protein. This table holds about 360,000 distinct CDR3 sequences, over 13% found once. Sequenced sample: PBMCs or a T cell subset sorted from them (not recorded which). Receptors originate from a man younger than 35 who had mild COVID-19 (a few samples of this study predate the infection). Cell type and time point are not known. CDR3s include the opening cysteine and the closing phenylalanine or tryptophan. D genes are given only for firm matches. The size of a clone is reported for some rows only, either as once, few or many, or as a class for expanded clones.

>-|TRBJ1-1|many|TRBV7-2
TGTGCCAGCAGTTTAACGGGGGGCACTGAAGCTTTCTTT
CASSLTGGTEAFF
>TRBD2|TRBJ2-3|few|TRBV5-1
TGCGCCAGCAGCCCTGGAGGACTAGCGGGGGGGACAGATACGCAGTATTTT
CASSPGGLAGGTDTQYF
>-|TRBJ2-5|-|TRBV29-1
TGCAGCGTTGAAATATCGGCAGACGATCAAGAGACCCAGTACTTC
CSVEISADDQETQYF
>-|TRBJ2-3|-|TRBV29-1
TGCAGCGTTGACCACGGACAGGGAGGGGATACGCAGTATTTT
CSVDHGQGGDTQYF
>-|TRBJ2-3|-|TRBV19
TGTGCCAGTACTCCCTGGGGCAGGGTGGTAGATACGCAGTATTTT
CASTPWGRVVDTQYF
>-|TRBJ1-6|few|TRBV12-3/TRBV12-4
TGTGCCAGCAGGGGCGGGCCCTATAATTCACCCCTCCACTTT
CASRGGPYNSPLHF
>-|TRBJ2-3|-|TRBV19
TGTGCCAGTACATACAGGCCGGGGACAGATACGCAGTATTTT
CASTYRPGTDTQYF
>TRBD1|TRBJ1-2|-|TRBV12-3/TRBV12-4
TGTGCCAGCAGTAAAGGACAGGGGAGGGATGGCTACACCTTC
CASSKGQGRDGYTF
>TRBD2|TRBJ2-5|-|TRBV5-1
TGCGCCAGCGGCGGACTAGCGGGTACCGAGACCCAGTACTTC
CASGGLAGTETQYF
>-|TRBJ1-4|few|TRBV6-1
TGTGCCAGCAGTGAAAGGTACAGGAATGAAAAACTGTTTTTT
CASSERYRNEKLFF
>-|TRBJ1-4|few|TRBV28
TGTGCCAGCGAGGACAGTGCAACTAATGAAAAACTGTTTTTT
CASEDSATNEKLFF
>-|TRBJ2-1|many|TRBV4-3
TGCGCCAGCAGCCAAGATCCATTTAAAACCTACAATGAGCAGTTCTTC
CASSQDPFKTYNEQFF
>TRBD2|TRBJ2-5|-|TRBV6-5
TGTGCCAGCAGTTACTCGATTTCTAGCGGGATCCAAGAGACCCAGTACTTC
CASSYSISSGIQETQYF
>TRBD1|TRBJ2-3|-|TRBV7-2
TGTGCCAGCAGCCCAGGGGACAGAGACTCAGTTACGCAGTATTTT
CASSPGDRDSVTQYF
>-|TRBJ2-7|few|TRBV4-1
TGCGCCAGCAGCCAAGAAGGAGGGAGCTCCTACGAGCAGTACTTC
CASSQEGGSSYEQYF
>-|TRBJ1-5|few|TRBV6-6
TGTGCCAGCAGTAGTACCTGGAGCAATCAGCCCCAGCATTTT
CASSSTWSNQPQHF
>-|TRBJ2-3|few|TRBV11-2
TGTGCCAGCAGCGCTGGGGGGACATCAGATACGCAGTATTTT
CASSAGGTSDTQYF
>-|TRBJ2-5|few|TRBV20-1
TGCAGTGCCCAGAGCCAAGAGACCCAGTACTTC
CSAQSQETQYF
>TRBD2|TRBJ2-5|-|TRBV6-2/TRBV6-3
TGTGCCAGCAGTTGGACTAGCGGAGAGACCCAGTACTTC
CASSWTSGETQYF
>-|TRBJ2-1|-|TRBV2
TGTGCCAGCAATATTGGGCCCTTCAATGAGCAGTTCTTC
CASNIGPFNEQFF
>-|TRBJ2-1|many|TRBV18
TGTGCCAGCTCATTCCGGGACATCGATGAGCAGTTCTTC
CASSFRDIDEQFF
>-|TRBJ1-4|many|TRBV28
TGTGCCAGCAGCTGGGGGGCAACCAATGAAAAACTGTTTTTT
CASSWGATNEKLFF
>TRBD1|TRBJ2-5|-|TRBV18
TGTGCCAGCTCTCCGGGACAGTACGCGGTGGGGGAGACCCAGTACTTC
CASSPGQYAVGETQYF
>TRBD2|TRBJ2-1|few|TRBV29-1
TGCAGCCTAAAAAGGGGACTAGACAATCACCCCGGGAATGAGCAGTTCTTC
CSLKRGLDNHPGNEQFF
>TRBD2|TRBJ2-1|few|TRBV6-5
TGTGCCAGCAGTTACGCCCAGCTCAGCGGGGGGGCGAGCTCCTACAATGAGCAGTTCTTC
CASSYAQLSGGASSYNEQFF
>-|TRBJ1-5|-|TRBV3-1
TGTGCCAGCAGCCAAGATGGAGCGGGGGCTAGCAATCAGCCCCAGCATTTT
CASSQDGAGASNQPQHF
>-|TRBJ2-1|few|TRBV7-8
TGTGCCAGCGGGGGCACAGAATACAATGAGCAGTTCTTC
CASGGTEYNEQFF
>TRBD2|TRBJ2-1|-|TRBV6-5
TGTGCCAGCAGGAGAACTAGCGATGAGCAGTTCTTC
CASRRTSDEQFF
>TRBD2|TRBJ2-1|-|TRBV7-2
TGTGCCAGCAGCTTTCGAGCGGGGGGATCCTACAATGAGCAGTTCTTC
CASSFRAGGSYNEQFF
>-|TRBJ2-1|few|TRBV27
TGTGCCAGCAGATCTGGGGGACGGATCAATGAGCAGTTCTTC
CASRSGGRINEQFF
>-|TRBJ1-3|few|TRBV15
TGTGCCACCAGCAGCGGGAGACAAAACACCATATATTTT
CATSSGRQNTIYF
>-|TRBJ2-1|-|TRBV7-9
TGTGCCAGCAGCTTCCGGGAGAACAATGAGCAGTTCTTC
CASSFRENNEQFF
>TRBD1|TRBJ2-5|few|TRBV7-6
TGTGCCAGCAGCCGCTACAGGGGAAGCAATTCAGAGACCCAGTACTTC
CASSRYRGSNSETQYF
>-|TRBJ1-1|-|TRBV5-1
TGCGCCAGCAGCCCCCTTGGTTCGGACACTGAAGCTTTCTTT
CASSPLGSDTEAFF
>-|TRBJ1-5|few|TRBV6-5
TGTGCCAGCAGTACGCATCCTTATAGCAATCAGCCCCAGCATTTT
CASSTHPYSNQPQHF
>-|TRBJ2-1|few|TRBV4-3
TGCGCCAGCAGCCAAGATTATCCCCGGAGTAGCGGCAATGAGCAGTTCTTC
CASSQDYPRSSGNEQFF
>-|TRBJ2-6|-|TRBV7-2
TGTGCCAGCACCACTGCTGGGTCTGGGGCCAACGTCCTGACTTTC
CASTTAGSGANVLTF
>TRBD2|TRBJ2-5|-|TRBV19
TGTGCCAGTACGCAAAGCGGGGGAGTAGAGACCCAGTACTTC
CASTQSGGVETQYF
>TRBD1|TRBJ1-3|few|TRBV6-5
TGTGCCAGCAGCAAAGACAGGGCTGGAAACACCATATATTTT
CASSKDRAGNTIYF
>TRBD2|TRBJ2-7|-|TRBV6-5
TGTGCCAGCAGTTATTTGCAGCGGGGGCGTTACGAGCAGTACTTC
CASSYLQRGRYEQYF
>-|TRBJ1-1|many|TRBV19
TGTGCCAGTAGTATAGATCGAAGGTGGACTGAAGCTTTCTTT
CASSIDRRWTEAFF
>TRBD1|TRBJ1-1|-|TRBV7-9
TGTGCCAGCAGCCAACCCCGGGACAGGAACACTGAAGCTTTCTTT
CASSQPRDRNTEAFF
>TRBD1|TRBJ1-1|-|TRBV7-8
TGTGCCAGCAGCTTACGGTGGCCGGGACAGCAGAACACTGAAGCTTTCTTT
CASSLRWPGQQNTEAFF
>TRBD1|TRBJ1-2|-|TRBV7-6
TGTGCCAGCAGCCCCGACAGGGGGCAGGGTGGCTACACCTTC
CASSPDRGQGGYTF
>TRBD1|TRBJ1-4|many|TRBV4-1
TGCGCCAGCAGCCATCCCCCAGCGGGACAGGAGGGGGAAAAACTGTTTTTT
CASSHPPAGQEGEKLFF
>-|TRBJ2-7|-|TRBV9
TGTGCCAGCAGCCCCCGAGGAGGGGCCTACGAGCAGTACTTC
CASSPRGGAYEQYF